This is a list of T cell receptor beta chains from one sample in a study of blood T cell repertoires in COVID-19. TCRdb's copy holds only in-frame clones and misses some; the assay was immunoSEQ multiplex PCR. Among under 250,000 clones, nearly 90% were seen once, and the ten largest hold 10% to 12%. Material: PBMCs or T cells enriched from blood (not recorded which). The origin of the receptors is a man aged 25 to 45 who had recovered from COVID-19. CDR3s include the opening cysteine and the closing phenylalanine or tryptophan. D genes are given only for firm matches.

V gene	D gene	J gene	CDR3 DNA	CDR3 protein
TRBV30	NA	TRBJ1-5	TGTGCCTGGACAGGCGGGGATCATCAGCCCCAGCATTTT	CAWTGGDHQPQHF
TRBV5-1	TRBD1	TRBJ2-3	TGCGCCAGCGGTTACAGGGGGTCGGGCACAGATACGCAGTATTTT	CASGYRGSGTDTQYF
TRBV19	NA	TRBJ2-5	TGTGCCAGTAGTTCCATGGGGGGACTCCAAGAGACCCAGTACTTC	CASSSMGGLQETQYF
TRBV2	TRBD2	TRBJ2-3	TGTGCCAGCAGGGGCCAGCGGGGGTCTAGCACAGATACGCAGTATTTT	CASRGQRGSSTDTQYF
TRBV3-1/TRBV3-2	TRBD2	TRBJ2-5	TGTGCCAGCAGCCCGGGGGGGAGAGGGGAGACCCAGTACTTC	CASSPGGRGETQYF
TRBV7-8	TRBD1	TRBJ1-1	TGTGCCAGCAGCTTAAGAAGATCGGACAGGGGGAGGAAGAACACTGAAGCTTTCTTT	CASSLRRSDRGRKNTEAFF
TRBV27	TRBD1	TRBJ1-1	TGTGCCAGCTCACGCCCGGGACAGAGTTACACTGAAGCTTTCTTT	CASSRPGQSYTEAFF
TRBV2	NA	TRBJ2-1	TGTGCCAGCAGTGTGGAGAATAGCCCGGGGTACAATGAGCAGTTCTTC	CASSVENSPGYNEQFF
TRBV6-1	TRBD2	TRBJ2-3	TGTGCCAGCAGTGAAGAGCGGGGGTTAAAAGATACGCAGTATTTT	CASSEERGLKDTQYF
TRBV5-4	NA	TRBJ1-1	TGTGCCAGCAGCCCGAGGGGAGGGTGGGTCACTGAAGCTTTCTTT	CASSPRGGWVTEAFF
TRBV6-2/TRBV6-3	NA	TRBJ2-7	TGTGCCAGCAGTTACCCTGGGGGACTCTCGACGCCCTACGAGCGGTACTTC	CASSYPGGLSTPYERYF
TRBV7-9	NA	TRBJ2-3	TGTGCCAGCAGCCCCCCCGGAGCGAGCACAGATACGCAGTATTTT	CASSPPGASTDTQYF
TRBV4-1	NA	TRBJ1-2	TGCGCCAGCAGCCAAGTAGGAGAAAACTATGGCTACACCTTC	CASSQVGENYGYTF
TRBV7-9	NA	TRBJ2-2	TGTGCCAGCCTTGAGAGGGCGAGAACCGGGGAGCTGTTTTTT	CASLERARTGELFF
TRBV2	NA	TRBJ2-7	TGTGCCAGCAGGGATAGGGACAACTCCTACGAGCAGTACTTC	CASRDRDNSYEQYF
TRBV19	NA	TRBJ1-2	TGTGCCAGTAGTCTAGCAGGGCTCTACTATGGCTACACCTTC	CASSLAGLYYGYTF
TRBV4-3	TRBD1	TRBJ1-2	TGCGCCAGCAGCCAAGTGGGTGGGGACAGGGCCTATGGCTACACCTTC	CASSQVGGDRAYGYTF
TRBV11-2	NA	TRBJ2-5	TGTGCCAGCAGCTTAGACCCTACAGGAGTAAAGTACTTC	CASSLDPTGVKYF
TRBV19	NA	TRBJ1-1	TGTGCCAGTAGGAGGGAGGGAGGGATGAACACTGAAGCTTTCTTT	CASRREGGMNTEAFF
TRBV5-8	TRBD2	TRBJ2-1	TGTGCCAGCAGCTTAAGGCTAGCGGGAGGCTGGGAGCAGTTCTTC	CASSLRLAGGWEQFF
TRBV29-1	TRBD2	TRBJ2-1	TGCAGCGTTGAAGTTGGGACTAGCGGGAGGACACGGCAGTTCTTC	CSVEVGTSGRTRQFF
TRBV4-1	NA	TRBJ1-6	TGCGCCAGCAGCCAAGAGAGATGGGGCGACGCCGGGTATAATTCACCCCTCCACTTT	CASSQERWGDAGYNSPLHF
TRBV30	TRBD2	TRBJ2-7	TGTGCCTGGAACCCTCGGGGGGACGAGCAGTACTTC	CAWNPRGDEQYF
TRBV21-1	NA	TRBJ2-2	TGTGCCAGCAGACCGTTTCGGGGGGTGAACACCGGGGAGCTGTTTTTT	CASRPFRGVNTGELFF
TRBV7-6	NA	TRBJ2-3	TGTGCCAGCAGCTTAAGCAGGGGAATTAGCACAGATACGCAGTATTTT	CASSLSRGISTDTQYF
TRBV10-2	NA	TRBJ1-1	TGCGCCAGCAGTGAACAGGCAAATGAAGCTTTCTTT	CASSEQANEAFF
TRBV7-9	TRBD1	TRBJ2-5	TGTGCCAGCAGCCCAGAGGGGGCAGAGCTATCGTACTTC	CASSPEGAELSYF
TRBV7-9	TRBD1	TRBJ1-4	TGTGCCAGCAGATTGACAGGGAACAATGAAAAACTGTTTTTT	CASRLTGNNEKLFF
TRBV11-3	NA	TRBJ1-1	TGTGCCAGCAGCTTTACTGTGAACACTGAAGCTTTCTTT	CASSFTVNTEAFF